What follows is one T cell receptor (beta chain) and its context. Original methodology: Estimation of nucleated cell counts relied on the amplification of reference gene primers. Libraries were prepared by immunoSEQ multiplex PCR; TCRdb keeps only in-frame clonotypes and omits some of them. Clonal size and the V and J genes are those of that table, whereas D and trimming came from the DNA. The table lists some 100,000 clones, 88% of them singletons. V shed 2 bases, J shed 5 bases, and the junction held 5 bases outside the gene matches. Germline CDR1 MDHEN, CDR2 SYDVKM. This CDR3 has 14 amino acids. The record originates from a study of blood T cell repertoires in COVID-19. The wider study: The United States, Italy and Spain were the sources of the acute and convalescent COVID-19 samples. PBMCs, B-cell-depleted T cells, or T cells were the source of the cDNA or gDNA that made up the material.

The specimen sequenced was peripheral blood. The chain recombines TRBV28 with TRBJ2-5; the match to TRBD1 covers 7 bases. The receptor comes from a woman aged 80 or older with active COVID-19. Written as DNA, the CDR3 is TGTGCCAGCAGTTTAGACAGGGTCATCGAGACCCAGTACTTC. It yields the protein CASSLDRVIETQYF.